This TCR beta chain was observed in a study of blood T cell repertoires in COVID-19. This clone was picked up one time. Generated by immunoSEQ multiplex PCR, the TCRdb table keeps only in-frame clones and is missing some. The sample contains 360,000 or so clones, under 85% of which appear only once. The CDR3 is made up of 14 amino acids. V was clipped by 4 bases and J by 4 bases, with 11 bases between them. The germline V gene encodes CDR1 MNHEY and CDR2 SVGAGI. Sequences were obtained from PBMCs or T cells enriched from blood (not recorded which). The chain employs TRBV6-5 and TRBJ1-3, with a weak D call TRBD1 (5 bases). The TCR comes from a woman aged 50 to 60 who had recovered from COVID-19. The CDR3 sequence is CASSSTGGGNTIYF. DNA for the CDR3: TGTGCCAGCAGTTCCACGGGGGGAGGAAACACCATATATTTT.